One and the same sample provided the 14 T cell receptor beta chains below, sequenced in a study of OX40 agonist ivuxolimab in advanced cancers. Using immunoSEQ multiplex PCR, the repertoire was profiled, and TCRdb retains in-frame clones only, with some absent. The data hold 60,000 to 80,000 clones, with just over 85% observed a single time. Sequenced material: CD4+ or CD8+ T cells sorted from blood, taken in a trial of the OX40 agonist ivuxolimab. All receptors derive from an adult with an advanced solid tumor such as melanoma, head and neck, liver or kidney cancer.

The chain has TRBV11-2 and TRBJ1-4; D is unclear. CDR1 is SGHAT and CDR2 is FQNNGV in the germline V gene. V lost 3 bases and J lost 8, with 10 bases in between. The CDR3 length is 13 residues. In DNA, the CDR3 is TGTGCCAGCAGCTTGGAAGCGGAGGAAAAACTGTTTTTT. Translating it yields CASSLEAEEKLFF. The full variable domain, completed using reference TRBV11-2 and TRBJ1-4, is EAGVAQSPRYKIIEKRQSVAFWCNPISGHATLYWYQQILGQGPKLLIQFQNNGVVDDSQLPKDRFSAERLKGVDSTLKIQPAKLEDSAVYLCASSLEAEEKLFFGSGTQLSVL.

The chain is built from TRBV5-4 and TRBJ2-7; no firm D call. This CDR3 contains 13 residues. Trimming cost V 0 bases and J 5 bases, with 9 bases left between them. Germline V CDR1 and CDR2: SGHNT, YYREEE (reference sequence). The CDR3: CASSLDLGNEQYF. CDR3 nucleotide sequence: TGTGCCAGCAGCTTGGATCTGGGCAACGAGCAGTACTTC.

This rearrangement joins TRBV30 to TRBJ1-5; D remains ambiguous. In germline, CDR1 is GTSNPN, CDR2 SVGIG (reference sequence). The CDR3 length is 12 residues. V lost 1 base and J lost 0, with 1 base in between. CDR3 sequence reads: CAWSDSNQPQHF. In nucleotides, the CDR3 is TGTGCCTGGAGTGATAGCAATCAGCCCCAGCATTTT. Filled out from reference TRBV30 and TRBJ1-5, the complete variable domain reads SQTIHQWPATLVQPVGSPLSLECTVEGTSNPNLYWYRQAAGRGLQLLFYSVGIGQISSEVPQNLSASRPQDRQFILSSKKLLLSDSGFYLCAWSDSNQPQHFGDGTRLSIL.

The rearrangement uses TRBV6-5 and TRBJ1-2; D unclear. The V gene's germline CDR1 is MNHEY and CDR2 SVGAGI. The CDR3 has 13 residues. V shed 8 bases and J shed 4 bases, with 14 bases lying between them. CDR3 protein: CASGPHYSYGYTF. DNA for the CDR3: TGTGCCAGCGGCCCGCACTATTCCTATGGCTACACCTTC.

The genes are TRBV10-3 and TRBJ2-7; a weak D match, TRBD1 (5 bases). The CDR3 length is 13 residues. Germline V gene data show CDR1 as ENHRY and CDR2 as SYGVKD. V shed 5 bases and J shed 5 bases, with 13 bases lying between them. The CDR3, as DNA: TGTGCCATCAGTAAAGACAGCTTCCACGAGCAGTACTTC. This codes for CAISKDSFHEQYF.

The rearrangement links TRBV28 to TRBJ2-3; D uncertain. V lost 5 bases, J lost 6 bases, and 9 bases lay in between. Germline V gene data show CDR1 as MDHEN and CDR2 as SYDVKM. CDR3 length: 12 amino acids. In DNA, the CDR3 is TGTGCCAGCAGTCTCACACAGGATACGCAGTATTTT. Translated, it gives CASSLTQDTQYF.

The CDR3 nucleotides are TGTGCCAGCTCACCAAATCAGGGAACCGAGCAGTACTTC. Translation: CASSPNQGTEQYF. The V gene is TRBV18, the J gene TRBJ2-7, with D possibly being TRBD1 (5 bases). With 2 bases removed from V and 6 bases from J, the gap between germline ends came to 11 bases. CDR1 is KGHSH, CDR2 LQKENI, per germline. The CDR3 sequence is 13 residues long.

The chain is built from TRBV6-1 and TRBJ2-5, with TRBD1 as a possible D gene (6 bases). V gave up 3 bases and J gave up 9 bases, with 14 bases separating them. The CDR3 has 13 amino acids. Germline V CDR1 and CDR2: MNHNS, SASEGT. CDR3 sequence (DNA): TGTGCCAGCAGTGAGGGACACTTGAGGGCCCAGTACTTC. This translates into CASSEGHLRAQYF.

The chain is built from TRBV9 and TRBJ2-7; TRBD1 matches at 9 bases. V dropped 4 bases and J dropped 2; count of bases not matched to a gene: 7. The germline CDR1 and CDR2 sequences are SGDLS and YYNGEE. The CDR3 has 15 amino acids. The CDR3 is CASSPRQGGPYEQYF. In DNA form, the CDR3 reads TGTGCCAGCAGCCCACGACAGGGGGGACCCTACGAGCAGTACTTC.

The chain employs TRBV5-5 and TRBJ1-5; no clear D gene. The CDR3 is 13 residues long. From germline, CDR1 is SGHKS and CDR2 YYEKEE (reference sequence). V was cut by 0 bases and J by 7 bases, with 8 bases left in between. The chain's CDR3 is CASSLGHGQPQHF. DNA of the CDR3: TGTGCCAGCAGCTTGGGACACGGACAGCCCCAGCATTTT.

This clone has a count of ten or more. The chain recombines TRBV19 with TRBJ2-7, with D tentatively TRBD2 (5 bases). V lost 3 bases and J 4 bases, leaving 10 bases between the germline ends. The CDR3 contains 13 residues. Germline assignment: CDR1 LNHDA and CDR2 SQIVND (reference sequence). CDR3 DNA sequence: TGTGCCAGTAGTATCAGGCCGGGGTACGAGCAGTACTTC. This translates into CASSIRPGYEQYF. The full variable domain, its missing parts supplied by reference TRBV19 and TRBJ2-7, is DGGITQSPKYLFRKEGQNVTLSCEQNLNHDAMYWYRQDPGQGLRLIYYSQIVNDFQKGDIAEGYSVSREKKESFPLTVTSAQKNPTAFYLCASSIRPGYEQYFGPGTRLTVT.

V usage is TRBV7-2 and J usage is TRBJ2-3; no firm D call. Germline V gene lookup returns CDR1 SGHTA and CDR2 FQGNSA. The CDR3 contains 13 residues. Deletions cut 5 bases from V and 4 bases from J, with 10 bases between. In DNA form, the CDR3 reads TGTGCCAGCAGCGGAGTCCGGGCAGATACGCAGTATTTT. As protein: CASSGVRADTQYF.

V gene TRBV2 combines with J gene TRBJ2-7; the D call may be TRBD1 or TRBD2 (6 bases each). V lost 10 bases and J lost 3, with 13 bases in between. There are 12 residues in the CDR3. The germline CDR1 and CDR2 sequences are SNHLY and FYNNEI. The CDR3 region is CATKEGGYEQYF. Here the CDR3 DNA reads TGTGCCACCAAGGAGGGGGGCTACGAGCAGTACTTC.

As DNA, the CDR3 is TGTGCCAGCAGCCTAGGGACTCCCGGGGATTCACCCCTCCACTTT. Amino acid sequence: CASSLGTPGDSPLHF. This rearrangement joins TRBV7-6 to TRBJ1-6, with D perhaps matching TRBD1 (5 bases). CDR3 length equals 15 residues. Germline assignment: CDR1 SGHVS and CDR2 FNYEAQ. V was trimmed by 5 bases and J by 8 bases, leaving 16 bases between them.